This is a list of T cell receptor beta chains from one sample in a study of Ad26.COV2.S vaccination and SARS-CoV-2 variants. Produced via immunoSEQ multiplex PCR; TCRdb's table is partial and in-frame only. The table records roughly 380,000 clones, roughly 90% of them present only once. Sequenced material: peripheral blood, taken in a trial of Ad26.COV2.S vaccine versus placebo. These receptor sequences come from a person aged 18-65 years who received the Ad26.COV2.S COVID-19 vaccine or a placebo. The CDR3 runs from the conserved cysteine through the conserved F or W. The D gene is left open where the match is weak. Rows give clone size only sometimes, using once, few, many, or a class for an expanded clone.

D gene	V gene	clone size	J gene	CDR3 protein	CDR3 DNA
-	TRBV9	-	TRBJ2-5	CASSVEDRQETQYF	TGTGCCAGCAGCGTAGAAGACAGACAAGAGACCCAGTACTTC
TRBD1	TRBV29-1	-	TRBJ2-1	CSFSGQGKGNEQFF	TGCAGCTTTAGCGGACAGGGAAAGGGCAATGAGCAGTTCTTC
-	TRBV7-7	-	TRBJ2-7	CASSSGTTLFYEQYF	TGTGCCAGCAGCTCTGGGACAACCCTCTTCTACGAGCAGTACTTC
-	TRBV6-5	-	TRBJ1-2	CASSYALGGLYGYTF	TGTGCCAGCAGTTACGCACTTGGCGGACTCTATGGCTACACCTTC
-	TRBV28	-	TRBJ1-5	CASSLLGQPQHF	TGTGCCAGCAGTTTATTAGGTCAGCCCCAGCATTTT
-	TRBV7-9	-	TRBJ1-5	CASSLEGGQPQHF	TGTGCCAGCAGCTTAGAAGGGGGGCAGCCCCAGCATTTT
TRBD2	TRBV3-1/TRBV3-2	-	TRBJ2-3	CASSQGLAGGTDTQYF	TGTGCCAGCAGCCAAGGTTTAGCGGGGGGCACAGATACGCAGTATTTT
-	TRBV6-1	many	TRBJ2-5	CASSEPLGGGETQYF	TGTGCCAGCAGTGAACCCCTGGGCGGAGGGGAGACCCAGTACTTC
-	TRBV7-9	-	TRBJ1-2	CASSLEPGFYGYTF	TGTGCCAGCAGCTTAGAACCAGGGTTCTATGGCTACACCTTC
-	TRBV28	-	TRBJ2-1	CASSITGTDGLNEQFF	TGTGCCAGCAGTATTACGGGGACCGACGGCCTCAATGAGCAGTTCTTC
TRBD1	TRBV6-4	-	TRBJ1-5	CASSVPDRGYQPQHF	TGTGCCAGCAGTGTCCCGGACAGGGGGTATCAGCCCCAGCATTTT
TRBD1	TRBV18	-	TRBJ2-7	CASSLNPGQAYEQYF	TGTGCCAGCTCACTAAATCCGGGACAGGCCTACGAGCAGTACTTC
TRBD1	TRBV19	-	TRBJ1-2	CASSIPDRGGYTF	TGTGCCAGTAGTATCCCTGACAGGGGCGGCTACACCTTC
-	TRBV5-4	-	TRBJ2-3	CASSMSGADTQYF	TGTGCCAGCAGCATGTCGGGGGCGGATACGCAGTATTTT
-	TRBV28	-	TRBJ1-4	CATQIWGSGEKLFF	TGTGCCACTCAAATATGGGGATCAGGTGAAAAACTGTTTTTT
TRBD1	TRBV19	-	TRBJ1-1	CASTRDRDLTEAFF	TGTGCCAGTACCAGGGACAGGGATCTCACTGAAGCTTTCTTT
TRBD2	TRBV5-4	-	TRBJ2-7	CASSPGLTGGDYEQYF	TGTGCCAGCAGCCCTGGCCTTACGGGGGGGGACTACGAGCAGTACTTC
TRBD2	TRBV3-1/TRBV3-2	-	TRBJ2-1	CASSQDRGGFSGEQFF	TGTGCCAGCAGCCAAGATCGGGGGGGGTTTTCGGGTGAGCAGTTCTTC
TRBD2	TRBV3-1/TRBV3-2	-	TRBJ2-1	CASSPCLAGGPSNEQFF	TGTGCCAGCAGCCCTTGCTTAGCGGGGGGGCCGAGCAATGAGCAGTTCTTC
-	TRBV3-1/TRBV3-2	-	TRBJ1-4	CASVDGGDEKLFF	TGTGCCAGCGTCGACGGAGGAGATGAAAAACTGTTTTTT
-	TRBV9	-	TRBJ1-4	CASSVTGATNEKLFF	TGTGCCAGCAGCGTGACAGGCGCAACTAATGAAAAACTGTTTTTT
TRBD1	TRBV5-5	-	TRBJ2-2	CASSWLLDRVGGELFF	TGTGCCAGCAGCTGGTTGCTGGACAGGGTTGGCGGGGAGCTGTTTTTT
-	TRBV5-4	-	TRBJ1-3	CASSLSGVHSGNTIYF	TGTGCCAGCAGCTTGAGCGGGGTCCACTCTGGAAACACCATATATTTT
-	TRBV7-2	-	TRBJ2-7	CASSRGSSVYEQYF	TGTGCCAGCAGCCGGGGGTCTAGCGTATACGAGCAGTACTTC
-	TRBV6-5	-	TRBJ1-6	CASSYSSEGNSPLHF	TGTGCCAGCAGTTACTCGAGCGAGGGTAATTCACCCCTCCACTTT
-	TRBV7-8	-	TRBJ1-1	CASSLGWAGAMNTEAFF	TGTGCCAGCAGCTTAGGGTGGGCAGGGGCCATGAACACTGAAGCTTTCTTT
-	TRBV14	-	TRBJ2-3	CASSGGPGDTQYF	TGTGCCAGCAGCGGGGGTCCTGGAGATACGCAGTATTTT
-	TRBV7-3	-	TRBJ2-2	CASSLNREVSTGELFF	TGTGCCAGCAGCTTAAACAGGGAGGTCTCCACCGGGGAGCTGTTTTTT
-	TRBV5-1	-	TRBJ2-7	CASSPTGYEQYF	TGCGCCAGCAGCCCGACGGGGTACGAGCAGTACTTC
-	TRBV7-9	-	TRBJ2-3	CASTPDLASTDTQYF	TGTGCCAGCACCCCAGACTTAGCGAGCACAGATACGCAGTATTTT
-	TRBV10-1	once	TRBJ1-1	CASSEPGKNTEAFF	TGCGCCAGCAGTGAGCCAGGGAAGAACACTGAAGCTTTCTTT
TRBD2	TRBV6-5	-	TRBJ2-1	CASRSGLTHNEQFF	TGTGCCAGCAGGTCGGGACTAACCCACAATGAGCAGTTCTTC
-	TRBV5-1	-	TRBJ2-1	CASSLVQGSIYNEQFF	TGCGCCAGCAGCTTGGTCCAGGGTTCCATTTACAATGAGCAGTTCTTC
-	TRBV4-3	-	TRBJ2-1	CASSQDVGVESYNEQFF	TGCGCCAGCAGCCAAGATGTCGGGGTCGAGTCCTACAATGAGCAGTTCTTC
-	TRBV7-8	-	TRBJ1-1	CASSRGPTDTEAFF	TGTGCCAGCAGCAGAGGACCGACCGACACTGAAGCTTTCTTT
-	TRBV10-3	-	TRBJ2-5	CAISESRGLGTQYF	TGTGCCATCAGTGAGTCGAGGGGGTTAGGGACCCAGTACTTC
-	TRBV7-2	-	TRBJ1-1	CASSLEYGRVLSQTFF	TGTGCCAGCAGCTTAGAGTACGGCAGGGTTCTTTCGCAAACTTTCTTT
TRBD2	TRBV7-8	-	TRBJ2-7	CASSRAGGPYEQYF	TGTGCCAGCAGCCGAGCGGGGGGCCCCTACGAGCAGTACTTC
TRBD1	TRBV9	-	TRBJ2-1	CASSAQGAYNEQFF	TGTGCCAGCAGCGCACAGGGGGCCTACAATGAGCAGTTCTTC
TRBD2	TRBV19	-	TRBJ2-3	CASSYTRGGFTDTQYF	TGTGCCAGTAGCTATACTCGCGGGGGGTTCACAGATACGCAGTATTTT
TRBD2	TRBV12-5	-	TRBJ2-1	CASGLGRLAGRNEQFF	TGTGCTAGTGGTTTGGGGCGACTAGCGGGGCGCAATGAGCAGTTCTTC
-	TRBV6-4	-	TRBJ1-2	CASSESGEDNYGYTF	TGTGCCAGCAGTGAGTCAGGGGAAGATAACTATGGCTACACCTTC
TRBD1	TRBV14	-	TRBJ2-1	CASSQGGTGLLNEQFF	TGTGCCAGCAGCCAGGGCGGGACAGGCCTCCTCAATGAGCAGTTCTTC
-	TRBV11-2	once	TRBJ2-3	CASSFSRTDTQYF	TGTGCCAGCAGCTTCAGTCGCACAGATACGCAGTATTTT
-	TRBV5-1	-	TRBJ2-2	CASSLARVINTGELFF	TGCGCCAGCAGCTTGGCCAGGGTCATCAACACCGGGGAGCTGTTTTTT
-	TRBV30	-	TRBJ1-2	CAWSSVNYGYTF	TGTGCCTGGAGTTCTGTTAACTATGGCTACACCTTC
-	TRBV5-4	-	TRBJ1-5	CASSLDGDQPQHF	TGTGCCAGCAGCTTGGACGGAGATCAGCCCCAGCATTTT
-	TRBV19	-	TRBJ1-4	CASSIGWGSNEKLFF	TGTGCCAGTAGTATCGGCTGGGGGAGTAATGAAAAACTGTTTTTT
-	TRBV11-1	-	TRBJ1-1	CASSYHRDVFF	TGTGCCAGCAGTTACCACAGGGATGTTTTCTTT
-	TRBV9	-	TRBJ2-3	CASSVGTGSTDTQYF	TGTGCCAGCAGCGTAGGAACAGGGAGCACAGATACGCAGTATTTT
-	TRBV7-8	-	TRBJ2-4	CASSENAGAAKNIQYF	TGTGCCAGCAGCGAGAACGCAGGCGCGGCCAAAAACATTCAGTACTTC
-	TRBV28	-	TRBJ1-2	CASRGSTNYGYTF	TGTGCCAGCAGAGGGTCCACTAACTATGGCTACACCTTC
-	TRBV24-1	-	TRBJ2-1	CATSDTDEQFF	TGTGCCACCAGTGATACGGATGAGCAGTTCTTC
TRBD1	TRBV10-3	-	TRBJ2-7	CAISESSARTGVHEQYF	TGTGCCATCAGTGAGTCAAGCGCCCGGACAGGGGTCCACGAGCAGTACTTC
-	TRBV7-2	-	TRBJ2-4	CASSWSVIQYF	TGTGCCAGCAGCTGGTCTGTTATTCAGTACTTC
TRBD1	TRBV27	-	TRBJ2-2	CASSLRQGATGELFF	TGTGCCAGCAGTTTAAGGCAGGGGGCGACCGGGGAGCTGTTTTTT
-	TRBV2	-	TRBJ2-5	CASKTGQETQYF	TGTGCCAGCAAGACAGGACAAGAGACCCAGTACTTC
TRBD2	TRBV4-3	-	TRBJ2-1	CASSQYLTSGAYNEQFF	TGCGCCAGCAGCCAATACCTGACTAGCGGGGCCTACAATGAGCAGTTCTTC
-	TRBV14	-	TRBJ2-2	CASSQDRRKDTSNTGELFF	TGTGCCAGCAGCCAAGATCGTCGCAAGGACACGTCGAACACCGGGGAGCTGTTTTTT
-	TRBV19	-	TRBJ2-7	CASSTVGNSYEQYF	TGTGCCAGTAGCACGGTAGGGAACTCCTACGAGCAGTACTTC